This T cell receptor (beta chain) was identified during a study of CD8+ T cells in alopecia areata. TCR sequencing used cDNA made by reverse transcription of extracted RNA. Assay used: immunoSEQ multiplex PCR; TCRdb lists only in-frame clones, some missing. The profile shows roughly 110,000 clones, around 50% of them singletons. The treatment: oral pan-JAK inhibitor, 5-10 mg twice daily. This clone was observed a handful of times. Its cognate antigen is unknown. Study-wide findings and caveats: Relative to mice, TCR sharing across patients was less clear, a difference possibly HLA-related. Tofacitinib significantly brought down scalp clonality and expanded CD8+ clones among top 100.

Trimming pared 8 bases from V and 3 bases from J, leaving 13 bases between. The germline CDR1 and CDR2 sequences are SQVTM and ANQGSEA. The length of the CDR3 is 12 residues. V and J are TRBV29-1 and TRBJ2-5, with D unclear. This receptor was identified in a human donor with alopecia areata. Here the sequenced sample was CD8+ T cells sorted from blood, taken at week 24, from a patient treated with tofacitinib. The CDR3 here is CSSYPHEETQYF. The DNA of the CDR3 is TGCAGCTCATACCCACACGAAGAGACCCAGTACTTC.